Listed below are T cell receptor beta chains from one sample, sequenced in a study of tumor-infiltrating lymphocytes in primary liver carcinoma. TCRdb analysed the multiplex PCR reads with MiXCR anew, one entry per CDR3 protein. The sample records approximately 110,000 distinct CDR3 sequences, around two thirds being singletons. Sample: liver tumor tissue from sampling region 1. All receptors derive from a woman aged 60-70 years with primary liver carcinoma and hepatitis B virus infection. CDR3s include the opening cysteine and the closing phenylalanine or tryptophan. A D gene is named only where the DNA matches it firmly. Part of the rows lack a size; the others show once, few, many or a class for expanded clones.

clone size | J gene | V gene | D gene | CDR3 protein | CDR3 DNA
NA | TRBJ1-6 | TRBV10-3 | NA | CAITEEATPNSPLHF | TGTGCCATCACTGAGGAAGCAACACCCAATTCACCCCTCCACTTT
NA | TRBJ2-1 | TRBV5-6 | TRBD2 | CASRGGVGYNEQFF | TGTGCCAGCCGGGGGGGGGTAGGGTACAATGAGCAGTTCTTC
once | TRBJ2-3 | TRBV11-2 | TRBD2 | CTSSLWGLTYTSDTQYF | TGTACCAGCAGCCTATGGGGACTAACGTACACGTCAGATACGCAGTATTTT
many | TRBJ2-1 | TRBV11-2 | NA | CASSLYQNEQFF | TGTGCCAGCAGCTTGTACCAAAATGAGCAGTTCTTC
once | TRBJ1-5 | TRBV7-8 | NA | CASSLSGPISQSQHF | TGTGCCAGCAGCTTATCAGGGCCGATTTCCCAGTCCCAGCATTTT
NA | TRBJ1-2 | TRBV11-3 | NA | CASSQHGSKDGYTF | TGTGCCAGCAGCCAACATGGGAGTAAGGATGGCTACACCTTC
NA | TRBJ2-7 | TRBV5-1 | NA | CASSLKHWIYEQYF | TGCGCCAGCAGCTTGAAGCATTGGATCTACGAGCAGTACTTC
NA | TRBJ2-2 | TRBV11-2 | NA | CASSPYRRAGELFF | TGTGCCAGCAGCCCCTATAGACGGGCCGGGGAGCTGTTTTTT
NA | TRBJ2-1 | TRBV11-3 | TRBD2 | CASGSSGRGNEQFF | TGTGCCAGCGGCTCGAGCGGGAGAGGGAATGAGCAGTTCTTC
NA | TRBJ2-7 | TRBV11-1 | TRBD1 | CVSRLVGQGSYEQYF | TGTGTCAGCAGGTTAGTAGGACAGGGGTCCTACGAGCAGTACTTC
many | TRBJ2-5 | TRBV29-1 | NA | CSVRGGGLAPETQYF | TGCAGCGTCAGGGGGGGGGGTCTAGCCCCAGAGACCCAGTACTTC
NA | TRBJ2-1 | TRBV11-2 | NA | CASSLTLPVLWVYNEQFF | TGTGCCAGCAGCTTAACCCTTCCGGTACTATGGGTGTACAATGAGCAGTTCTTC
NA | TRBJ2-7 | TRBV11-2 | TRBD1 | CVSSLIQGTYEQYF | TGTGTCAGCAGCTTAATACAGGGGACCTACGAACAGTACTTC
NA | TRBJ2-4 | TRBV11-2 | NA | CASSLDLLSSAKNIQYF | TGTGCCAGCAGCTTAGATCTATTGAGCTCAGCCAAAAACATTCAGTACTTC
NA | TRBJ1-1 | TRBV11-1 | NA | CASSSSLKTEAFF | TGTGCCAGTAGCTCCTCTTTGAAAACTGAAGCTTTCTTT
NA | TRBJ2-7 | TRBV11-2 | NA | CAGSPRGQLSYEQYF | TGTGCCGGCAGCCCCCGGGGACAACTATCCTACGAGCAGTACTTC
few | TRBJ2-6 | TRBV28 | NA | CASSPALTSGANVLTF | TGTGCCAGCAGCCCCGCTTTGACCTCTGGGGCCAACGTCCTGACTTTC
NA | TRBJ2-3 | TRBV7-2 | TRBD2 | CASSFLAGRDTQYF | TGTGCCAGCAGCTTTCTAGCGGGACGGGATACGCAGTATTTT
NA | TRBJ1-5 | TRBV14 | TRBD1 | CASSQPRGTEPKEAQHF | TGTGCCAGCAGCCAACCCCGCGGGACAGAGCCGAAAGAGGCCCAGCATTTT
NA | TRBJ2-1 | TRBV11-2 | NA | CASSVLRDGGTYEQFF | TGCGCCAGCAGCGTCCTCCGGGACGGGGGAACCTACGAGCAGTTCTTC
NA | TRBJ1-2 | TRBV29-1 | NA | CSVEDPRGRLRYTF | TGCAGCGTTGAAGATCCCCGGGGCCGGCTTCGCTACACCTTC
NA | TRBJ2-5 | TRBV7-9 | NA | CASSLASGQETQYF | TGTGCCAGCAGCTTAGCTAGTGGACAAGAGACCCAGTACTTC
NA | TRBJ2-5 | TRBV11-3 | NA | CVSSSTGWETQYF | TGTGTCAGCAGCTCTACGGGATGGGAGACCCAGTACTTC
NA | TRBJ2-1 | TRBV2 | TRBD1 | CASIMDRGEEQFF | TGTGCCAGCATTATGGACAGGGGCGAAGAGCAGTTCTTC
many | TRBJ2-7 | TRBV14 | TRBD1 | CASSPGQGLAEQYF | TGTGCCAGCAGCCCCGGACAGGGGTTGGCCGAGCAGTACTTC
many | TRBJ2-1 | TRBV7-2 | NA | CASSFLKLGEQFF | TGTGCCAGCAGCTTCCTTAAGCTAGGTGAGCAGTTCTTC
NA | TRBJ2-7 | TRBV11-2 | NA | CASGLPRTGSWFYEQYF | TGTGCCAGCGGCTTACCCCGTACGGGGTCCTGGTTCTACGAGCAATACTTC
NA | TRBJ2-3 | TRBV6-5 | NA | CASAGSSSTYTQYF | TGTGCCAGCGCTGGGAGTTCAAGCACGTATACGCAGTATTTC
many | TRBJ2-3 | TRBV5-1 | NA | CASSLSGQPSDTQYF | TGCGCCAGCAGCTTGTCGGGCCAGCCCTCAGATACGCAGTATTTT
NA | TRBJ2-3 | TRBV7-8 | NA | CAARRLSTDTQYF | TGTGCTGCCAGGCGGCTTAGCACAGATACGCAGTATTTT
NA | TRBJ2-7 | TRBV28 | NA | CAAIRGSSYEQYF | TGTGCAGCGATCAGGGGCAGCTCCTACGAGCAGTACTTC
NA | TRBJ2-1 | TRBV4-2 | TRBD1 | CASNQDRGDRVTFF | TGTGCCAGCAACCAAGATAGGGGGGACAGGGTCACGTTCTTC
NA | TRBJ1-1 | TRBV29-1 | TRBD1 | CSVGDRGGLKAFF | TGCAGCGTCGGAGACAGGGGGGGACTTAAGGCTTTCTTT
NA | TRBJ2-1 | TRBV20-1 | TRBD2 | CSARSLSGSSYNEQFF | TGCAGTGCTAGGTCCCTTAGCGGGAGCTCCTACAATGAGCAGTTCTTC
NA | TRBJ2-1 | TRBV25-1 | NA | CASSESKLNAASSYNEQFF | TGTGCCAGCAGTGAATCTAAATTGAATGCGGCCAGCTCCTACAATGAGCAGTTCTTC
many | TRBJ2-1 | TRBV6-6 | NA | CASSPAGAWGNEQFF | TGTGCCAGCAGCCCCGCGGGGGCCTGGGGAAATGAGCAGTTCTTC
NA | TRBJ2-3 | TRBV9 | NA | CDSSVAAESTDTQYF | TGTGACAGCAGCGTAGCGGCGGAGAGCACAGATACGCAGTATTTT
NA | TRBJ2-2 | TRBV18 | NA | CATTGTLNTGELFF | TGTGCCACCACCGGGACTCTCAACACCGGGGAGCTGTTTTTT
NA | TRBJ1-1 | TRBV11-2 | TRBD1 | CANSSRGQGYTEAFF | TGCGCCAACAGCTCTAGGGGACAGGGTTACACTGAAGCTTTCTTT
few | TRBJ2-5 | TRBV9 | NA | CASSVDPGETQYF | TGTGCCAGCAGCGTCGACCCCGGGGAGACCCAGTACTTC
NA | TRBJ2-7 | TRBV11-3 | TRBD1 | CASSSGTGGSLEQYF | TGTGCCAGCAGTTCAGGGACAGGGGGCTCCCTCGAGCAATACTTC
NA | TRBJ2-1 | TRBV11-3 | NA | CAGSSRGARIMDNEQFF | TGTGCCGGCAGCTCCCGGGGGGCGCGGATCATGGACAATGAGCAGTTCTTC
NA | TRBJ1-5 | TRBV4-2 | NA | CASSQAGSSNQPQHF | TGTGCCAGCAGCCAAGCGGGGAGTAGCAATCAGCCCCAGCATTTT
NA | TRBJ1-2 | TRBV6-5 | NA | CASSSKDRSYGYTF | TGTGCCAGCAGTTCCAAGGACCGAAGCTATGGCTACACCTTC
NA | TRBJ2-7 | TRBV28 | TRBD2 | CASLLVAPGGPHEQYF | TGTGCCAGCTTACTCGTCGCCCCGGGAGGGCCCCACGAACAGTACTTC
NA | TRBJ1-5 | TRBV6-5 | NA | CASSPSSRDGTQHF | TGTGCTAGCAGTCCTAGCTCTCGTGACGGTACGCAGCATTTT
NA | TRBJ2-2 | TRBV2 | NA | CASSLQTGQGTGELFF | TGTGCCAGCAGTCTACAGACAGGACAAGGCACCGGGGAGCTGTTTTTT
NA | TRBJ2-2 | TRBV11-2 | NA | CASSSPTGKNTGGLFF | TGTGCCAGCAGCTCCCCGACAGGCAAGAACACCGGGGGGCTGTTTTTT
NA | TRBJ2-7 | TRBV11-2 | NA | CASPPARRYEQYF | TGTGCCAGCCCCCCAGCGCGGCGGTACGAGCAGTACTTC
NA | TRBJ1-2 | TRBV5-1 | NA | CASSLGRTTFGYDYTF | TGCGCCAGCAGCTTGGGACGAACGACATTTGGCTATGACTACACCTTC